These 25 T cell receptor beta chains originate from one sample sequenced in a study of follicular helper T cells after annual influenza vaccination. The protocol was immunoSEQ multiplex PCR, while the TCRdb copy is restricted to in-frame clones and leaves out a portion. The repertoire consists of around 6,700 clones, with 82% occurring once and the leading ten covering 0.6% to 0.95%. Sample time point: 2015-2016 season, pre-vaccination. This specimen was CXCR5- memory CD4+ T cells sorted from blood, taken on the day of influenza vaccination. These receptors all come from an adult who received the influenza vaccine.

The V call is TRBV5-1, the J call TRBJ2-1; D gene uncertain. The CDR3 contains 12 residues. Trimming took 0 bases from V and 6 from J, leaving 4 bases between them. CDR1 is SGHRS, CDR2 YFSETQ, per germline. The CDR3 DNA reads TGCGCCAGCAGCTTGGCGAGCAATGAGCAGTTCTTC. Protein sequence: CASSLASNEQFF.

The chain couples TRBV5-4 to TRBJ1-1; D may be TRBD1 (6 bases). This CDR3 spans 14 amino acids. Trimming left V 3 bases short and J 6 bases short, with 15 bases between. Germline lookup yields CDR1 SGHNT and CDR2 YYREEE (reference sequence). CDR3 DNA sequence: TGTGCCAGCAGCTGGATCGCGGGGGGCTCTGAAGCTTTCTTT. As protein: CASSWIAGGSEAFF.

The chain couples TRBV5-5 to TRBJ2-3; D gene unclear. The V gene's germline CDR1 is SGHKS and CDR2 YYEKEE (reference sequence). The CDR3 is made up of 12 amino acids. V was trimmed by 0 bases and J by 7 bases, leaving 6 bases between them. The CDR3 coding sequence is TGTGCCAGCAGCTTGGAACTACATACGCAGTATTTT. This translates into CASSLELHTQYF.

In its sample, this clone was seen a few times. The chain recombines TRBV7-9 with TRBJ2-7; possibly TRBD1 for D (5 bases). The CDR3 has 14 amino acids. CDR1 and CDR2 from the germline V gene are SEHNR and FQNEAQ (reference sequence). The germline V and J ends were trimmed by 3 bases and 6 bases, with 15 bases remaining between them. The CDR3 is CASSFSTGTVEQYF. Here the CDR3 DNA reads TGTGCCAGCAGCTTTTCAACAGGTACTGTCGAGCAGTACTTC. Full variable domain (missing parts from reference TRBV7-9 and TRBJ2-7): DTGVSQNPRHKITKRGQNVTFRCDPISEHNRLYWYRQTLGQGPEFLTYFQNEAQLEKSRLLSDRFSAERPKGSFSTLEIQRTEQGDSAMYLCASSFSTGTVEQYFGPGTRLTVT.

The chain combines TRBV4-2 with TRBJ2-5; the D gene is possibly TRBD1 (5 bases). Germline V lookup: CDR1 LGHNA, CDR2 YNFKEQ. The length of the CDR3 is 22 residues. V was cut by 0 bases and J by 4 bases, with 33 bases left in between. The CDR3 spells CASSQDIPGSVAGSSVRETQYF. The CDR3 DNA is TGTGCCAGCAGCCAAGATATCCCAGGGTCGGTAGCCGGTTCGTCGGTCCGAGAGACCCAGTACTTC.

The chain recombines TRBV6-4 with TRBJ2-3; D may be TRBD2 (5 bases). Germline V gene sequence: CDR1 MRHNA, CDR2 SNTAGT. Between the trimmed V and J ends, which lost 4 bases and 4 bases, there was a span of 12 bases. CDR3 length: 14 amino acids. The CDR3 loop reads CASSAGVDADTQYF. The CDR3 DNA follows: TGTGCCAGCAGTGCCGGGGTTGACGCAGATACGCAGTATTTT.

The chain couples TRBV10-3 to TRBJ2-7; D gene uncertain. CDR1 ENHRY and CDR2 SYGVKD come from the germline V gene. V was shortened by 6 bases and J by 6 bases, with 18 bases between the two germline ends. The CDR3 sequence is 14 residues long. CDR3 nucleotides: TGTGCCATCAGCCATAGGACCGACGCCCTCGAGCAGTACTTC. Its translation: CAISHRTDALEQYF.

The rearrangement links TRBV27 to TRBJ1-6; 8 positions match TRBD1. From germline, CDR1 is MNHEY and CDR2 SMNVEV (reference sequence). The CDR3 runs 18 residues. V lost 2 bases, J lost 4 bases, and 10 bases stayed unmatched. The CDR3 DNA sequence: TGTGCCAGCAGTTTAGGGGCGACAGGGGCTACATATAATTCACCCCTCCACTTT. This encodes CASSLGATGATYNSPLHF.

This clone was recorded once. This chain uses TRBV7-9 with TRBJ2-5, with 8 bases lining up with TRBD1. The CDR3 has 17 amino acids. From germline, CDR1 is SEHNR and CDR2 FQNEAQ (reference sequence). V dropped 5 bases and J dropped 5; count of bases not matched to a gene: 16. CDR3 in DNA: TGTGCCAGCAGCACCCGGACAGGGCGGATACTATCGGAGACCCAGTACTTC. This codes for CASSTRTGRILSETQYF.

This chain joins TRBV11-3 and TRBJ2-3; 11 bases are shared with TRBD1. The CDR3 has 18 amino acids. J gave up 6 bases and V 3 bases, and 14 bases lay outside the gene matches. The germline V gene encodes CDR1 SGHNT and CDR2 YENEEA. The CDR3 coding sequence is TGTGCCAGCAGCTTTGGGACAGGGGGAGCGGACACCCGGGATACGCAGTATTTT. Amino acid sequence: CASSFGTGGADTRDTQYF. Combining the CDR3 with reference TRBV11-3 and TRBJ2-3 gives the whole variable domain EAGVVQSPRYKIIEKKQPVAFWCNPISGHNTLYWYLQNLGQGPELLIRYENEEAVDDSQLPKDRFSAERLKGVDSTLKIQPAELGDSAVYLCASSFGTGGADTRDTQYFGPGTRLTVL.

This clone showed up just a few times. The V gene is TRBV25-1, the J gene TRBJ1-6; D is undetermined. V lost 6 bases and J 7 bases, leaving 7 bases between the germline ends. Germline CDR1 MGHDK, CDR2 SYGVNS. There are 12 residues in the CDR3. The CDR3 loop is CASRGQNSPLHF. The CDR3 nucleotides are TGTGCCAGCAGAGGGCAGAATTCACCCCTCCACTTT.

The V call is TRBV7-3, the J call TRBJ1-1; tentatively, D is TRBD1 (6 bases). CDR1 and CDR2 (germline): SGHTA, FQGTGA. CDR3 length: 14 amino acids. With 5 bases removed from V and 2 bases from J, the gap between germline ends came to 12 bases. The CDR3 loop is CASSPQGINTEAFF. The CDR3 nucleotides read TGTGCCAGCAGCCCCCAGGGGATAAACACTGAAGCTTTCTTT. Supplemented by reference TRBV7-3 and TRBJ1-1, the full variable domain reads GAGVSQTPSNKVTEKGKYVELRCDPISGHTALYWYRQSLGQGPEFLIYFQGTGAADDSGLPNDRFFAVRPEGSVSTLKIQRTERGDSAVYLCASSPQGINTEAFFGQGTRLTVV.

This clone was counted a single time. The chain recombines TRBV19 with TRBJ1-6; D is perhaps TRBD1 (5 bases). The CDR3 is made up of 14 amino acids. Trimming removed 6 bases from V and 7 bases from J, with 13 bases in between. Germline CDR1 and CDR2: LNHDA and SQIVND (reference sequence). CDR3 amino acids: CASRRDQWNSPLHF. The CDR3 bases are TGTGCCAGTAGGAGGGACCAGTGGAATTCACCCCTCCACTTT.

This clone was recorded once. This chain connects TRBV5-1 to TRBJ1-4, with D perhaps TRBD1 (5 bases). Germline V CDR1 and CDR2: SGHRS, YFSETQ. V lost 4 bases, J lost 0 bases, and 10 bases lay in between. The CDR3 has 15 amino acids. The CDR3 nucleotides read TGCGCCAGCAGCGTAACGACAGCAACTAATGAAAAACTGTTTTTT. It codes for CASSVTTATNEKLFF.

In DNA form, the CDR3 reads TGCGCCAGCAAATCGTTAGCGGAGTACAATGAGCAGTTCTTC. Translating gives CASKSLAEYNEQFF. The chain carries TRBV5-1 and TRBJ2-1; the D gene is possibly TRBD2 (6 bases). Germline CDR1 is SGHRS and CDR2 is YFSETQ. V dropped 6 bases and J dropped 4 bases, with 14 bases sitting between them. The CDR3 consists of 14 residues.

The V gene is TRBV7-6, the J gene TRBJ2-2; TRBD2 matches 9 bases. The CDR3 has 17 residues. V trimming: 6 bases; J trimming: 3 bases; junction bases outside the gene matches: 11. The germline V gene has CDR1 SGHVS and CDR2 FNYEAQ. The CDR3 protein is CASRASGGLSYTGELFF. The CDR3 DNA reads as TGTGCCAGCAGAGCGAGCGGGGGGCTCTCCTACACCGGGGAGCTGTTTTTT.

The chain is built from TRBV27 and TRBJ2-1, with TRBD1 matching 8 bases. CDR1 and CDR2 from the germline V gene are MNHEY and SMNVEV (reference sequence). J lost 8 bases, V lost 5 bases, and 5 bases had no gene match. The CDR3 runs to 13 residues. CDR3 protein: CASSPQGADEQFF. The DNA for the CDR3 is TGTGCCAGCAGTCCTCAGGGGGCGGATGAGCAGTTCTTC.

This clone showed up just once. This chain uses TRBV10-3 with TRBJ2-3; 7 bases match TRBD2. Germline CDR1 is ENHRY and CDR2 is SYGVKD. The junction had 8 bases not matched to a gene; V was cut back by 7 bases and J by 1 base. The length of the CDR3 is 15 residues. CDR3 loop: CAIKGTIRGTDTQYF. As DNA, the CDR3 is TGTGCCATCAAGGGGACTATACGGGGCACAGATACGCAGTATTTT.

In its sample, this clone was seen once. The chain couples TRBV5-4 to TRBJ2-7; possible D gene TRBD1, 5 bases. CDR3 length: 16 residues. Trimming shortened V by 1 base and J by 5 bases, and 19 bases separated the two germline ends. The germline CDR1 and CDR2 sequences are SGHNT and YYREEE (reference sequence). The CDR3 reads CASSLFVFQGIHEQYF. As DNA, the CDR3 is TGTGCCAGCAGCTTGTTCGTTTTTCAGGGTATCCACGAGCAGTACTTC.

The V and J genes are TRBV6-5 and TRBJ1-2; TRBD1 matches at 8 bases. The trim removed 6 bases at V and 3 bases at J, leaving 6 bases unmatched. This CDR3 is 14 amino acids long. Germline CDR1 and CDR2: MNHEY and SVGAGI. The CDR3 DNA reads TGTGCCAGCAGACTACAGGGGGGGGACTATGGCTACACCTTC. Translation gives CASRLQGGDYGYTF.

V is TRBV7-3 and J is TRBJ2-7, with 10 bases that match TRBD2. The CDR3 totals 15 residues. V lost 5 bases, J lost 0 bases, and 4 bases stayed unmatched. Per germline, CDR1 SGHTA and CDR2 FQGTGA. Here the CDR3 DNA reads TGTGCCAGCAGCCGAACTAGCGGGGACTCCTACGAGCAGTACTTC. Its translation: CASSRTSGDSYEQYF.

The chain employs TRBV12-1 and TRBJ2-7. TRBV12-1 is shown as a pseudogene. This CDR3 has 13 residues. CDR3 protein: CATRGRRPYEQYF. CDR3 in DNA: TGTGCCACCCGGGGACGGAGGCCCTACGAGCAGTACTTC.

The chain joins TRBV5-1 to TRBJ2-1; the D is unclear. V gave up 3 bases and J gave up 15 bases, with 13 bases separating them. The CDR3 contains 11 residues. The germline V gene has CDR1 SGHRS and CDR2 YFSETQ. CDR3 DNA: TGCGCCAGCAGCTCCGGTATAATCCGGTTCTTC. Its translation is CASSSGIIRFF.

The chain is built from TRBV25-1 and TRBJ1-2, with D perhaps TRBD1 (5 bases). Trimming cost V 1 base and J 6 bases, with 15 bases left between them. CDR1 and CDR2 from the germline V gene are MGHDK and SYGVNS. This CDR3 region has 15 residues. The CDR3 here is CASSEWDAGGDGYTF. CDR3 in DNA: TGTGCCAGCAGTGAATGGGACGCAGGAGGGGATGGCTACACCTTC.

The chain carries TRBV6-1 and TRBJ2-7; D call uncertain. The germline V and J ends were trimmed by 5 bases and 4 bases, with 9 bases remaining between them. This CDR3 has 12 amino acids. The germline CDR1 and CDR2 sequences are MNHNS and SASEGT. CDR3 nucleotides: TGTGCCAGCAGTCACACAACTTACGAGCAGTACTTC. It specifies CASSHTTYEQYF.